This T cell receptor beta chain derives from a study of response to subunit inactivated influenza vaccine. Each CDR3 protein is one row after TCRdb ran MiXCR on the RT-PCR reads. Among about 500,000 distinct CDR3 sequences, less than 7.5% were seen once, and the ten largest hold around 14%. Study-level points and caveats: Few new T cells, the authors suggested, are recruited by each seasonal influenza vaccination.

Per the germline V gene, CDR1 is DFQATT and CDR2 is SNEGSKA (reference sequence). The CDR3 consists of 16 residues. About this clonotype: What it recognizes is unknown. Sequence at one end of the junction differs from germline and may be a read error.

Specimen: PBMCs from blood, collected around 25 months after vaccination. The gene calls are TRBV20-1 and TRBJ2-7; 11 bases map to TRBD2. The receptor's source is a man aged 45 to 75 who received an inactivated influenza vaccine. As DNA, the CDR3 is TGCAGTGCTAGTGTACCCAATAGCGGGAGGGCCTACGTGCAGTACTTC. It codes for CSASVPNSGRAYVQYF.